This T cell receptor beta chain was profiled in a study of blood T cell repertoires in COVID-19 (dated by TCRdb to between 2020 and 2021). Regarding the study in general: Samples covering the acute and convalescent phases of COVID-19 were provided by collaborators in the United States, Italy and Spain. The prospective study material was composed of cDNA or gDNA derived from T cells, B-cell-depleted T cells, or PBMCs. Subjects who had been exposed to COVID-19, were actively infected with it, or had recovered from it provided the deeply sampled blood TCRbeta repertoires that made up the dataset. The repertoires were released in a freely available public database meant as a resource for research on the immune response to SARS-CoV-2. Samples came from the ongoing ImmuneRACE study (first 160 participants) plus 1,254 subjects from 6 global collaborators. Nearly every sample came with metadata listing a de-identified subject ID, COVID-19 status, age in years and sex. Where HLA class I and class II types were available, the types were taken from metadata supplied by the sample provider, not from assay-based typing.

General findings and caveats noted by the study authors: How much clinical and demographic metadata was included differed by source and by participant, and the metadata was provided uncurated.

To note about this clone: What antigen it recognizes has not been identified. Qualities for individual bases were not recorded, and no much larger clone is one base off.

TCRbeta CDR3 regions were amplified from genomic DNA using the immunoSEQ Assay, a bias-controlled multiplex PCR. In the authors' own workflow: Within the assay, amplification of reference gene primers was used to estimate how many nucleated cells each sample contained. To quantify the absolute abundance of each unique TCRbeta CDR3 rearrangement, sequence reads were collapsed and filtered. Productive Simpson clonality was computed per sample as the square root of Simpson's diversity index over productive rearrangements. Sourced from immuneACCESS, this table was stored by TCRdb with only in-frame sequences that have V and J called. A share of the clones is absent; for the studies checked, an unresolved V gene accounts for under half, and the remainder has no known explanation. V and J calls and clone size come straight from that table; D and trimming were deduced from the DNA. The sample table holds roughly 280,000 clones, of which over 80% were seen once. About 4% of the sample belongs to the ten largest clones.

The CDR3 sequence holds 16 residues, the cysteine and phenylalanine included. Only the CDR3 region is kept as DNA, spanning 48 bases read in frame from base 1. Trimming leaves V shorter by 4 bases and J shorter by 3 bases, with the junction holding 9 bases beyond the gene matches. The germline V gene provides CDR1 WSHSY and CDR2 SAAADI. Participants in the prospective study were aged about 18 to 90 years, lived in 20 to 25 United States geographic areas, and enrolled through a virtual design. To assign participants to cohorts, the prospective study relied on clinical history that participants themselves reported in a screening survey and a study questionnaire. In the prospective study, whole blood, serum and a nasopharyngeal or oropharyngeal swab were collected from each participant by mobile phlebotomists. Participants in the prospective study had the option to provide additional blood draws and questionnaires over an approximately 2-month period. Before DNA extraction, blood samples from the prospective study were shipped at room temperature or frozen.

The sequence came from a woman aged 25 to 39 with acute COVID-19. Sequencing input: PBMCs or T cells enriched from blood (not recorded which). The chain is made from TRBV10-2 and TRBJ2-1, with 7 middle bases fitting TRBD2. CDR3 protein: CASSGVGGSDYNEQFF. In nucleotides, the sequence is TGCGCCAGCAGTGGGGTGGGCGGGAGTGACTACAATGAGCAGTTCTTC.